This T cell receptor beta chain came from a study of OX40 agonist ivuxolimab in advanced cancers. Clones were read by immunoSEQ multiplex PCR, and TCRdb kept only the in-frame ones, dropping some. Of roughly 100,000 clones listed, around 86% were seen once; the top ten hold about 0.33%. The CDR3 is made up of 15 amino acids. V was trimmed by 0 bases and J by 6 bases, leaving 15 bases between them. Germline V CDR1 and CDR2: ENHRY, SYGVKD. V is TRBV10-3 and J is TRBJ2-7, with D perhaps matching TRBD1 or TRBD2 (5 bases each). This sequence was found in an adult with an advanced solid tumor such as melanoma, head and neck, liver or kidney cancer. The starting material was CD4+ or CD8+ T cells sorted from blood, obtained in a trial of the OX40 agonist ivuxolimab. The CDR3 reads CAISESGEFSSEQYF. In nucleotides, the CDR3 is TGTGCCATCAGTGAGTCAGGGGAGTTTTCTTCCGAGCAGTACTTC.